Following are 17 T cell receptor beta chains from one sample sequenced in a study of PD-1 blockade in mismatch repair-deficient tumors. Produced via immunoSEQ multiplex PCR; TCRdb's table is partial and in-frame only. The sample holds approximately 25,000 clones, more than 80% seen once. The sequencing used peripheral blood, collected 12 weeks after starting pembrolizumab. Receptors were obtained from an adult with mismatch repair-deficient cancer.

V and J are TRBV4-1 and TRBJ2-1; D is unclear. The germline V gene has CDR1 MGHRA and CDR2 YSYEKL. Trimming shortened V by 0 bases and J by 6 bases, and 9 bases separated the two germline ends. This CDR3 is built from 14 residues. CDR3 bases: TGCGCCAGCAGCCAAGATAATCCAAGCAATGAGCAGTTCTTC. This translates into CASSQDNPSNEQFF.

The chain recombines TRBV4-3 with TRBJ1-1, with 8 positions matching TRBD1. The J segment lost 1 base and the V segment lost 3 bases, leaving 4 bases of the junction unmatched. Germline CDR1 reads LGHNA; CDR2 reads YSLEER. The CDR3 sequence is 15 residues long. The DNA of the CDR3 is TGCGCCAGCAGCCAGACAGGGGCCCGGAACACTGAAGCTTTCTTT. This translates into CASSQTGARNTEAFF.

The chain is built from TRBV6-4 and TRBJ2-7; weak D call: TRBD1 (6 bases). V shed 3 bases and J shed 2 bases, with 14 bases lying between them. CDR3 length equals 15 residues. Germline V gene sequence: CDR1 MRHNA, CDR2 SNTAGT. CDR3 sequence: CASSEGSQGPYEQYF. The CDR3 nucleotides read TGTGCCAGCAGTGAGGGCTCGCAGGGGCCCTACGAGCAGTACTTC.

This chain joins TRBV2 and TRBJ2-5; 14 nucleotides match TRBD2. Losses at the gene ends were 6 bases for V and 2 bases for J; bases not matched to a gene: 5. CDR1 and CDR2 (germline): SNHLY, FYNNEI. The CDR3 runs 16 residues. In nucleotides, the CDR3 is TGTGCCAGCAGGACTAGCGGGAGGGCCCTACAAGAGACCCAGTACTTC. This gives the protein CASRTSGRALQETQYF. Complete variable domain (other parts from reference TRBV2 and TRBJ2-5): EPEVTQTPSHQVTQMGQEVILRCVPISNHLYFYWYRQILGQKVEFLVSFYNNEISEKSEIFDDQFSVERPDGSNFTLKIRSTKLEDSAMYFCASRTSGRALQETQYFGPGTRLLVL.

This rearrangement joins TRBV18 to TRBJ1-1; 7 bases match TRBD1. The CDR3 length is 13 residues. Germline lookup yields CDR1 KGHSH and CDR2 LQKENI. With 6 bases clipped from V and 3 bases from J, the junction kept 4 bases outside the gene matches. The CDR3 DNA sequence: TGTGCCAGCTCGGAAGGACAGGACACTGAAGCTTTCTTT. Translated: CASSEGQDTEAFF.

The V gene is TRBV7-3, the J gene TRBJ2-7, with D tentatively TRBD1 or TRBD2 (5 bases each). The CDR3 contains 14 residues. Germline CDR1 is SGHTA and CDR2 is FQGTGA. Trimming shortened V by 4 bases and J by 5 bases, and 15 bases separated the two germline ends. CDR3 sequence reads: CASSSPWDGNEQYF. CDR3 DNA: TGTGCCAGCAGCTCACCCTGGGACGGTAACGAGCAGTACTTC.

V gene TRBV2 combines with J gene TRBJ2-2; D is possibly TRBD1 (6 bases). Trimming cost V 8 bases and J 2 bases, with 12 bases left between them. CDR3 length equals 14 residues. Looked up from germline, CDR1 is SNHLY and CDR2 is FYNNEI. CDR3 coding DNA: TGTGCCAGCCTGGGACACCCCAACACCGGGGAGCTGTTTTTT. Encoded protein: CASLGHPNTGELFF.

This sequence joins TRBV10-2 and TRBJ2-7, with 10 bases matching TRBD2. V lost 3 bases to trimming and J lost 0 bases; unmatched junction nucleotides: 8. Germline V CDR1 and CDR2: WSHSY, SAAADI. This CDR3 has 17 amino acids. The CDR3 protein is CASSDRLAGGYSYEQYF. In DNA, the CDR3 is TGCGCCAGCAGTGACAGGTTAGCGGGAGGCTACTCCTACGAGCAGTACTTC.

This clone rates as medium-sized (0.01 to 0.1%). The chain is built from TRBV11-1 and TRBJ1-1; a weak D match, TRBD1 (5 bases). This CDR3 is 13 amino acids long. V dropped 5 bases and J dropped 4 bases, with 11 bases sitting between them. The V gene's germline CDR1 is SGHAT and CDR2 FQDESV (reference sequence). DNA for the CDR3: TGTGCCAGCAGCCCGGGGGGAATCACTGAAGCTTTCTTT. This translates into CASSPGGITEAFF.

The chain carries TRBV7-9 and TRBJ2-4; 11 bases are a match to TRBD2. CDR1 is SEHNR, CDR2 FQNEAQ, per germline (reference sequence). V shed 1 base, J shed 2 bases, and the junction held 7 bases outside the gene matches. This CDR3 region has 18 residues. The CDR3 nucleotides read TGTGCCAGCAGCTTAGTTCAGCTAGCGGGAGGCTCCAAAAACATTCAGTACTTC. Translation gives CASSLVQLAGGSKNIQYF.

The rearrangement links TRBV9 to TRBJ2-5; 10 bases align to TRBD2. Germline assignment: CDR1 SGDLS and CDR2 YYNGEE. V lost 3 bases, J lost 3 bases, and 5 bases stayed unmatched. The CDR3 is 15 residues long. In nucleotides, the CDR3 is TGTGCCAGCAGCGCAGCGGGAGGGCTGAAAGAGACCCAGTACTTC. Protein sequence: CASSAAGGLKETQYF.

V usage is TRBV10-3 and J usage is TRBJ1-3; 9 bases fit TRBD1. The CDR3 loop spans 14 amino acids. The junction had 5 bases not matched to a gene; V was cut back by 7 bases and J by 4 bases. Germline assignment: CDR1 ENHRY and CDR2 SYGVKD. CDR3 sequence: CAITPGQGGNTIYF. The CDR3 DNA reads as TGTGCCATCACCCCGGGACAGGGAGGAAACACCATATATTTT.

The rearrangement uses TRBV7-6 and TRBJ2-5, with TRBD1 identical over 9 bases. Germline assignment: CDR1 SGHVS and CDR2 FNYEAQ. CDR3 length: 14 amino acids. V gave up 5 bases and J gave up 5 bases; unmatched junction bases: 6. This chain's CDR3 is CASSPRTGVETQYF. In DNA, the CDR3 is TGTGCCAGCAGCCCCCGGACAGGGGTTGAGACCCAGTACTTC.

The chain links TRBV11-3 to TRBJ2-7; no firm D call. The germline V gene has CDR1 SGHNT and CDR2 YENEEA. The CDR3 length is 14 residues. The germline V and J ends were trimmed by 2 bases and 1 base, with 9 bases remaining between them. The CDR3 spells CASSLLYQSYEQYF. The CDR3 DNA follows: TGTGCCAGCAGCTTACTTTACCAGTCCTACGAGCAGTACTTC.

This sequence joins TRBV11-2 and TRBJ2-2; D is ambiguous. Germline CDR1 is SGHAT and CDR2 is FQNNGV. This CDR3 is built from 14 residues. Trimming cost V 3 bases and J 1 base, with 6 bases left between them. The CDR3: CASSFTRNTGELFF. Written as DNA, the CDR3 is TGTGCCAGCAGCTTTACCAGGAACACCGGGGAGCTGTTTTTT.

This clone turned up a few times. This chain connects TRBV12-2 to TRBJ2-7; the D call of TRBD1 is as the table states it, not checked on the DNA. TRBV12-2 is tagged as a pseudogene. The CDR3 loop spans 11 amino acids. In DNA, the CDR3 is TGTGCAAGTCGCTGGACATACGAGCAGTACTTC. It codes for CASRWTYEQYF.

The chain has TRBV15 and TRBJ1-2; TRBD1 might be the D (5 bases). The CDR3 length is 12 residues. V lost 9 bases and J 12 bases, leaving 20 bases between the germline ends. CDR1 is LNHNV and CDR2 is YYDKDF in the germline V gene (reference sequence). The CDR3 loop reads CATADSLSGHTF. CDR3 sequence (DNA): TGTGCCACAGCCGACAGCCTTTCGGGCCACACCTTC.